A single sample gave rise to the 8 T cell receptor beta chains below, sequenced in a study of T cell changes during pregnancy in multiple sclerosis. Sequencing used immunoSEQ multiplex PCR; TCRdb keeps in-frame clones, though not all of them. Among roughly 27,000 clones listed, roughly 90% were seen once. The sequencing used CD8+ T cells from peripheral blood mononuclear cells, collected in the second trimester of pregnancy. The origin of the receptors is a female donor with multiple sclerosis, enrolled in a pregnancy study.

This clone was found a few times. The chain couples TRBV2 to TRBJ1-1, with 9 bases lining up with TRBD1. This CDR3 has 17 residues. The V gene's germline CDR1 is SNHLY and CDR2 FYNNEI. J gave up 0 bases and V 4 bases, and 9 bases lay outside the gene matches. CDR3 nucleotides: TGTGCCAGCAGTGGGATACAGGGGGCTCACATGAACACTGAAGCTTTCTTT. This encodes CASSGIQGAHMNTEAFF.

As DNA, the CDR3 is TGCGCCAGCAGCTTCCTACCCGGGGAGCTGTTTTTT. It codes for CASSFLPGELFF. The chain uses TRBV5-1 and TRBJ2-2; D is ambiguous. The ends were cut back, 2 bases at V and 6 bases at J, with 5 bases in the middle. The CDR3 extends over 12 amino acids. In germline, CDR1 is SGHRS, CDR2 YFSETQ.

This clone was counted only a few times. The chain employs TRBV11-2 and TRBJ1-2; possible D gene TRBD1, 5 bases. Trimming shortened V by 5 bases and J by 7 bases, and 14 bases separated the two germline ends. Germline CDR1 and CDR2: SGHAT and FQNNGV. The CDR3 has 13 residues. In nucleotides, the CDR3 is TGTGCCAGCAGCCCATGGGGGGAAAGTGGCTACACCTTC. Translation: CASSPWGESGYTF.

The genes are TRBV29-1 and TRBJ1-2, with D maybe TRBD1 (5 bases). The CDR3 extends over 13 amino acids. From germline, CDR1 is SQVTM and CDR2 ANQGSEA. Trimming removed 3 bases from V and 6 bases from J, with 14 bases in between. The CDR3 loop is CSVDVGGIDGYTF. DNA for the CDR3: TGCAGCGTTGATGTCGGGGGGATCGATGGCTACACCTTC.

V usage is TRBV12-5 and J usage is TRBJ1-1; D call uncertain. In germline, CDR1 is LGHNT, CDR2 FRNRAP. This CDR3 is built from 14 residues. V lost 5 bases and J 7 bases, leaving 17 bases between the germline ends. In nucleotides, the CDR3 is TGTGCTAGTGGTCCCGCGGGAGGTGAAGGTGAAGCTTTCTTT. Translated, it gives CASGPAGGEGEAFF.

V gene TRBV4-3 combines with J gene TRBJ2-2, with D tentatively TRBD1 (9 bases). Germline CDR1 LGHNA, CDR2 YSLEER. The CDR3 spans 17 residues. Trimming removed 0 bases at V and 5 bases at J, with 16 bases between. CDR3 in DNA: TGCGCCAGCAGCCAAGAAGTAGCGGGACAGGGTACCGGGGAGCTGTTTTTT. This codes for CASSQEVAGQGTGELFF.

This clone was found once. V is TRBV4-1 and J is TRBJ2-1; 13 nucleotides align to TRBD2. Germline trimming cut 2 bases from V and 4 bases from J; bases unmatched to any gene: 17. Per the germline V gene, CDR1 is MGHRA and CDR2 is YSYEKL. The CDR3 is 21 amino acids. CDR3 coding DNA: TGCGCCAGCAGCCAACTCACTAGCGGGGGGGCCTGGTCCGGCGTATACAATGAGCAGTTCTTC. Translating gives CASSQLTSGGAWSGVYNEQFF.

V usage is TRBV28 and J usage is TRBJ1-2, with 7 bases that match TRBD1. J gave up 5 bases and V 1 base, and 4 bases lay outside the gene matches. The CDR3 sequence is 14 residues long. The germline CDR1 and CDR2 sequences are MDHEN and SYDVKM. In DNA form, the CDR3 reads TGTGCCAGCAGTTTATCAGGGGGGAGGTATGGCTACACCTTC. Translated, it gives CASSLSGGRYGYTF.